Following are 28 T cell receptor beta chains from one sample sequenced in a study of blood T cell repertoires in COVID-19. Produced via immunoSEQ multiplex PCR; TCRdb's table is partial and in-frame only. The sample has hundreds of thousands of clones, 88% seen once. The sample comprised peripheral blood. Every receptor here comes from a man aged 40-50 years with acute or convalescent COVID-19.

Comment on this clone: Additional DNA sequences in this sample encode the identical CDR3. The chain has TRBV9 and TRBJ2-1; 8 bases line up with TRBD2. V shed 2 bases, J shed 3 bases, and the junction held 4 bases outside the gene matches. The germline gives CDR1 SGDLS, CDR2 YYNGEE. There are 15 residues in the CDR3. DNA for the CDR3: TGTGCCAGCAGCGTTGGTACTAGCGGCTACAATGAGCAGTTCTTC. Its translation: CASSVGTSGYNEQFF.

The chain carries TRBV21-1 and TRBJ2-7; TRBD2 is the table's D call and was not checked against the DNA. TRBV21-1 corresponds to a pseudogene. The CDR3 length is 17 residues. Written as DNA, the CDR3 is TGTGCCAGCAGCATCAAAACGGACGACTGCGGGGTCGACGAGCAGTACTTC. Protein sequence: CASSIKTDDCGVDEQYF.

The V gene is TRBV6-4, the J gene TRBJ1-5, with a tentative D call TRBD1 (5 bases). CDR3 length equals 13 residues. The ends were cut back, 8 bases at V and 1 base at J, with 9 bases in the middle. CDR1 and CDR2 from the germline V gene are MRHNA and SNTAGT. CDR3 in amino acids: CASAGGSNQPQHF. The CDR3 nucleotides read TGTGCCAGCGCGGGGGGAAGCAATCAGCCCCAGCATTTT.

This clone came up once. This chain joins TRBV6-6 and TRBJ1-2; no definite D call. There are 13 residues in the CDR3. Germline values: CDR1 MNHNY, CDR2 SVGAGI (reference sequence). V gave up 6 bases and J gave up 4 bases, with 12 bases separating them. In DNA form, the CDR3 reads TGTGCCAGCAGCCTCCCCCAGTTCTATGGCTACACCTTC. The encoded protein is CASSLPQFYGYTF.

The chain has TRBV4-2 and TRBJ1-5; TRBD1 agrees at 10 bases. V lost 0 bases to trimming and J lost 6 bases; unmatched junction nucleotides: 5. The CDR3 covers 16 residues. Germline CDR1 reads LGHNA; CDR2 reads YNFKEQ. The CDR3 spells CASSQDRTGGVQPQHF. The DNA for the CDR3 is TGTGCCAGCAGCCAAGATCGGACAGGGGGAGTTCAGCCCCAGCATTTT.

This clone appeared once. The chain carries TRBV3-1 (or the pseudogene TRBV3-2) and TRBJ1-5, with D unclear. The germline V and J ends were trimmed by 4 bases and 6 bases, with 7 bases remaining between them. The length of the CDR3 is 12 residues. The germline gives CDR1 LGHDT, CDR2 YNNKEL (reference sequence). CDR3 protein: CASSLVAQPQHF. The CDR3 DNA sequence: TGTGCCAGCAGCCTGGTGGCTCAGCCCCAGCATTTT.

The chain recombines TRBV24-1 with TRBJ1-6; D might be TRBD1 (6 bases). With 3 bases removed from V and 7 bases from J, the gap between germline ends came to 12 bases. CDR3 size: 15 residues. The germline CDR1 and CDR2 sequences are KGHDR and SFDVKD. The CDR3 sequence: CATSDRRTANSPLHF. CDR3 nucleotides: TGTGCCACCAGTGATCGGCGGACAGCCAATTCACCCCTCCACTTT.

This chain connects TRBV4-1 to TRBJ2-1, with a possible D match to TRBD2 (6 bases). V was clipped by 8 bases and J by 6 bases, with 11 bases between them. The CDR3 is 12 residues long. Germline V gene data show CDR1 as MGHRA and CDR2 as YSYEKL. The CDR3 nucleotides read TGCGCCAGCCGGGACTCGTCCAATGAGCAGTTCTTC. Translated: CASRDSSNEQFF.

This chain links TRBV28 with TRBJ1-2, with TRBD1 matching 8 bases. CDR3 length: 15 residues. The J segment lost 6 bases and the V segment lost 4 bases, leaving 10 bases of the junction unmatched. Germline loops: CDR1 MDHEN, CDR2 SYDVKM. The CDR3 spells CASSSGTGGIHGYTF. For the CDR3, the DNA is TGTGCCAGCAGTTCAGGGACAGGAGGAATTCATGGCTACACCTTC.

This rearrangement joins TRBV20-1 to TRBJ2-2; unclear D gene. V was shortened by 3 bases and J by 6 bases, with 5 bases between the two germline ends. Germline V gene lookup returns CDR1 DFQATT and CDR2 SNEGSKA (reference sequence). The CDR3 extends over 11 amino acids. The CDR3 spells CSASQAGELFF. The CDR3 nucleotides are TGCAGTGCTAGTCAGGCCGGGGAGCTGTTTTTT.

CDR3 residues: CASRTEGRSYNEQFF. In nucleotides, the CDR3 is TGTGCAAGTCGTACGGAGGGCCGGTCCTACAATGAGCAGTTCTTC. The J gene is TRBJ2-1, the V gene TRBV12-2; the D call in the table, TRBD2, was not verified against the DNA. TRBV12-2 constitutes a pseudogene. This CDR3 is 15 amino acids long.

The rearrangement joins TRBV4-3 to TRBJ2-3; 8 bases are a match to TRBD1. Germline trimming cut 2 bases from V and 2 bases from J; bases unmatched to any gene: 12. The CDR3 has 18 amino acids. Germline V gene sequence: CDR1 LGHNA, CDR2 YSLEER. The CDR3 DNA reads TGCGCCAGCAGCCAAAACTTGGGACAGGCCGATACCACAGATACGCAGTATTTT. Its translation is CASSQNLGQADTTDTQYF.

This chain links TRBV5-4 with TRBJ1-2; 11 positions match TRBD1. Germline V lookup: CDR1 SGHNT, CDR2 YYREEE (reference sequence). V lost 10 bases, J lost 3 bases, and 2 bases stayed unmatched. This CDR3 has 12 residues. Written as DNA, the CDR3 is TGTGCCTGGGACAGGGGGGACTATGGCTACACCTTC. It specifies CAWDRGDYGYTF.

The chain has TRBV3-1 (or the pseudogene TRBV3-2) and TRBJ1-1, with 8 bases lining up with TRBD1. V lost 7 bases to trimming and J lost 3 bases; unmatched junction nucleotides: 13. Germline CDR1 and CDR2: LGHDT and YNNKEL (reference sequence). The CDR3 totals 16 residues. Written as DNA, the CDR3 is TGTGCCAGCACCCCTGGGACAGGTCTATCGGACACTGAAGCTTTCTTT. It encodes CASTPGTGLSDTEAFF.

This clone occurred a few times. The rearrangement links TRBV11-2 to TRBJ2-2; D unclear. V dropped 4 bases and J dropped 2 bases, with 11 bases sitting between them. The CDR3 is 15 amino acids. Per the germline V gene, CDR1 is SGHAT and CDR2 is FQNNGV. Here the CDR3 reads CASSSLGLNTGELFF. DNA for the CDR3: TGTGCCAGCAGCTCCCTCGGGTTAAACACCGGGGAGCTGTTTTTT.

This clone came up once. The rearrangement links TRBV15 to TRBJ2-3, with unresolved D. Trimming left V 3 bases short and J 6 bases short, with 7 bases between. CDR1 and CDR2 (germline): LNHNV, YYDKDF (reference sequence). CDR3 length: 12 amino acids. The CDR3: CATSRRWDTQYF. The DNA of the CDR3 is TGTGCCACCAGCAGGAGGTGGGATACGCAGTATTTT.

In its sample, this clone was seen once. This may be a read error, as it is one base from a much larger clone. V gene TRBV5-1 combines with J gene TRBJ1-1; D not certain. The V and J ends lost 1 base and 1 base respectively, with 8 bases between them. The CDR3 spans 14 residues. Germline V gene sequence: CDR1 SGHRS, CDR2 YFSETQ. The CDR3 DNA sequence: TGCGCCAGCAGCTTGCAGACGGGGAACACTGAAGCTTTCTTT. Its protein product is CASSLQTGNTEAFF.

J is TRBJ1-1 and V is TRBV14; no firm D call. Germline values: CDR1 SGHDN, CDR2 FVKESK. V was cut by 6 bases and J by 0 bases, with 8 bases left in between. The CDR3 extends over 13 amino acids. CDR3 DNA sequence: TGTGCCAGCAGAGGAGGAATGAACACTGAAGCTTTCTTT. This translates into CASRGGMNTEAFF.

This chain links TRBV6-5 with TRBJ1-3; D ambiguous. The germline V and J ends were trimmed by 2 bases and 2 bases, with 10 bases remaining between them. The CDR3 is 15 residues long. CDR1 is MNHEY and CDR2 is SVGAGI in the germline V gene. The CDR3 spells CASSYNRAAGNTIYF. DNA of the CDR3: TGTGCCAGCAGTTACAACAGAGCAGCTGGAAACACCATATATTTT.

The CDR3, as DNA: TGTGCCTGGAGCCCGGGACAGGGAAGAAACACCATATATTTT. Amino acid sequence: CAWSPGQGRNTIYF. This chain connects TRBV30 to TRBJ1-3; 9 bases align to TRBD1. The CDR3 is made up of 14 amino acids. With V trimmed by 3 bases and J by 5 bases, 5 bases remained unmatched. CDR1 GTSNPN and CDR2 SVGIG come from the germline V gene (reference sequence).

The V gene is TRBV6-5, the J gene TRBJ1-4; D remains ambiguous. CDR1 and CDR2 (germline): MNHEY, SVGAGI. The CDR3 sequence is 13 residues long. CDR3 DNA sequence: TGTGCGTCGTTTCGATACGGGGATGAAAAACTGTTTTTT. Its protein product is CASFRYGDEKLFF.

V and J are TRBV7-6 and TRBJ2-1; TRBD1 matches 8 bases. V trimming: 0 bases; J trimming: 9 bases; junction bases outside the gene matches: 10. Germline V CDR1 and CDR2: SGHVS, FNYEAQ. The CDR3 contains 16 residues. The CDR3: CASSLAAQGARSEQFF. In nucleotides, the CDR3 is TGTGCCAGCAGCTTAGCGGCCCAGGGGGCGAGGAGTGAGCAGTTCTTC.

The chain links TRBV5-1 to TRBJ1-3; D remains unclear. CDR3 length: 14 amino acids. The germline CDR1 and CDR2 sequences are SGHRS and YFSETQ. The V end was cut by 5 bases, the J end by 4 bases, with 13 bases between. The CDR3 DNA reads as TGCGCCAGCAGAGTGGAGACGGGAGGAAACACCATATATTTT. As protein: CASRVETGGNTIYF.

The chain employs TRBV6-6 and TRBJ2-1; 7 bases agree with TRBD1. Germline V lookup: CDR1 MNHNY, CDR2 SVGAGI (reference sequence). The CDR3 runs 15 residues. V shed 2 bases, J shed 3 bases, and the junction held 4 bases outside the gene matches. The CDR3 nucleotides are TGTGCCAGCAGTTACGGACAGGAGGTCTACAATGAGCAGTTCTTC. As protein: CASSYGQEVYNEQFF.

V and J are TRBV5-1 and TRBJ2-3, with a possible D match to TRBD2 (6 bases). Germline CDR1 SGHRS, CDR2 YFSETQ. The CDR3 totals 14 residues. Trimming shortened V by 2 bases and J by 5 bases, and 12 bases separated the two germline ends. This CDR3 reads CASSFGGFEDTQYF. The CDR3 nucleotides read TGCGCCAGCAGCTTTGGAGGGTTTGAAGATACGCAGTATTTT.

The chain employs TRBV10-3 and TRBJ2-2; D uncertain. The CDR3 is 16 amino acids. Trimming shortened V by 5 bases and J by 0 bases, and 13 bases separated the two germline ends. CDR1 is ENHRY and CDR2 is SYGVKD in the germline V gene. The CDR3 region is CAISSVSGSNTGELFF. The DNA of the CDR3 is TGTGCCATCAGTTCGGTATCGGGTTCGAACACCGGGGAGCTGTTTTTT.

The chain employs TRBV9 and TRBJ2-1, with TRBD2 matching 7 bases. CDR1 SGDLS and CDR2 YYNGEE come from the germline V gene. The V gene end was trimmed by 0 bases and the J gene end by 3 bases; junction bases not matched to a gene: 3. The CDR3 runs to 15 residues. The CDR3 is CASSVGSGNYNEQFF. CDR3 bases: TGTGCCAGCAGCGTAGGGAGCGGGAACTACAATGAGCAGTTCTTC. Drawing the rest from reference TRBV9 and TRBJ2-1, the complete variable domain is DSGVTQTPKHLITATGQRVTLRCSPRSGDLSVYWYQQSLDQGLQFLIQYYNGEERAKGNILERFSAQQFPDLHSELNLSSLELGDSALYFCASSVGSGNYNEQFFGPGTRLTVL.

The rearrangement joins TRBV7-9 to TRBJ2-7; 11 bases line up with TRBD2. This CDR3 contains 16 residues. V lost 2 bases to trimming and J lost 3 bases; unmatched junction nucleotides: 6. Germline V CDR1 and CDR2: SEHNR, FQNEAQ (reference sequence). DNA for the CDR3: TGTGCCAGCAGCTTAACGGGGACTAGCGGTAACTACGAGCAGTACTTC. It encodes CASSLTGTSGNYEQYF.